Listed below are T cell receptor beta chains from one sample, sequenced in a study of metastatic and nonmetastatic thyroid tumors. With MiXCR, TCRdb called clones anew from the PCR reads. The profile shows some 38,000 clones, about 14% of them singletons. The sample comprised blood. The origin of the receptors is a female donor with papillary thyroid cancer or a benign thyroid nodule (not recorded which). Some clones in this sample may be carry-over from other donors' samples. The CDR3 runs from the conserved cysteine through the conserved F or W. Fields, in order: clone size, V gene, D gene, J gene, CDR3 DNA, CDR3 protein. A D gene is named only where the DNA matches it firmly. Only part of the rows carry a size: once, few, many, or a class if the clone is expanded.

>many|TRBV28|.|TRBJ1-2
TGTGCCAGCAGTTTGAATACCGGGGCTGGGGGGGGCTACACCTTC
CASSLNTGAGGGYTF
>many|TRBV20-1|.|TRBJ1-5
TGCAGTGCTAGAGGGATGACAGTCAATCAGCCCCAGCATTTT
CSARGMTVNQPQHF
>medium-sized|TRBV28|.|TRBJ2-1
TGTGCCAGCAGTTTAGGGCAGTACAATGAGCAGTTCTTC
CASSLGQYNEQFF
>many|TRBV5-1|.|TRBJ2-7
TGCGCCAGCAGCCCGCAGGGCGACGAGCAGTACTTC
CASSPQGDEQYF
>many|TRBV5-1|TRBD2|TRBJ2-1
TGCGCCAGCAGCGTATCCGGACTAGCGGGAGTCAATGAGCAGTTCTTC
CASSVSGLAGVNEQFF
>many|TRBV11-1|TRBD1|TRBJ1-1
TGTGCCAGCAGTTCCGATGACAGGGCCCCGAACACTGAAGCTTTCTTT
CASSSDDRAPNTEAFF
>few|TRBV6-5|TRBD2|TRBJ2-1
TGTGCCAGCAGTGACTCAGCGGGGGGCGACTACAATGAGCAGTTCTTC
CASSDSAGGDYNEQFF
>.|TRBV12-3/TRBV12-4|TRBD2|TRBJ2-7
TGTGCCAGCAGTTTTGGGACTAGCGGGAGGGAATACGAGCAGTACTTC
CASSFGTSGREYEQYF
>many|TRBV5-1|TRBD2|TRBJ2-1
TGCGCCAGCAGCCCTATTAGCGGGAGAGAGGTCAATGAGCAGTTCTTC
CASSPISGREVNEQFF
>many|TRBV11-2|.|TRBJ2-3
TGTGCCAGCAGCTTGCCGGAAGATACGCAGTATTTT
CASSLPEDTQYF
>.|TRBV27|TRBD1|TRBJ1-5
TGTGCCAGCAGTCCCAGGGACAGTGAAGGTCAGCCCCAGCATTTT
CASSPRDSEGQPQHF
>many|TRBV2|.|TRBJ2-7
TGTGCCAGCACGAATTCTGTAGCCTACGAGCAGTACTTC
CASTNSVAYEQYF
>many|TRBV20-1|.|TRBJ2-3
TGCAGTGCTAGAGACCTGGGGAGGGGGTTCACAGATACGCAGTATTTT
CSARDLGRGFTDTQYF
>many|TRBV11-2|.|TRBJ1-2
TGTGCCAGCAGCCCCGAGGGGGTGGGACCCTATGGCTACACCTTC
CASSPEGVGPYGYTF
>.|TRBV28|.|TRBJ2-5
TGTGCCAGCACCCTAGATAGCGTGAGGGCTGAGACCCAGTACTTC
CASTLDSVRAETQYF
>.|TRBV28|.|TRBJ2-5
TGTGCCAGCATTTTAAGGCCGGACACCGGACAAGAGACCCAGTACTTC
CASILRPDTGQETQYF
>many|TRBV28|.|TRBJ1-2
TGTGCCAGCAGTTTGACGTTGGGTTACGGCTACACCTTC
CASSLTLGYGYTF
>many|TRBV4-2|.|TRBJ1-2
TGTGCCAGCAGCCAAGTCTTACACGCTGGAGAAGGCTACACCTTC
CASSQVLHAGEGYTF
>many|TRBV2|.|TRBJ2-1
TGTGCCAGCACCCGTGGGAGCGGCTACGACAATGAGCAGTTCTTC
CASTRGSGYDNEQFF
>medium-sized|TRBV6-1|TRBD1|TRBJ1-2
TGTGCCAGCACTCGGGACAGGGTGGGCGGTGGCTACACCTTC
CASTRDRVGGGYTF
>.|TRBV27|TRBD1|TRBJ2-1
TGTGCCAGCAGTTACCACCCTAGTACAGGGGTTTCCTACAATGAGCAGTTCTTC
CASSYHPSTGVSYNEQFF
>many|TRBV2|.|TRBJ2-2
TGTGCCAGCAGTGGAAAGGGTACCGGGGAGCTGTTTTTT
CASSGKGTGELFF
>.|TRBV28|.|TRBJ1-2
TGTGCCAGCAGTTTACCTCAAGCTAACTATGGCTACACCTTC
CASSLPQANYGYTF
>many|TRBV20-1|.|TRBJ2-7
TGCAGTGCTTCGGCGAAGGTCTACGAGCAGTACTTC
CSASAKVYEQYF
>many|TRBV11-1|.|TRBJ2-5
TGTGCCAGCAGCGTGGACGAGACCCAGTACTTC
CASSVDETQYF
>many|TRBV28|.|TRBJ1-1
TGTGCCAGCAGTGCCCCGGCGGGCGGAGCTTTCTTT
CASSAPAGGAFF
>many|TRBV20-1|TRBD1|TRBJ1-5
TGCAGTGCTAGACTGGACAGGGACGGTCAGCCCCAGCATTTT
CSARLDRDGQPQHF
>.|TRBV27|TRBD2|TRBJ2-1
TGCGCCAGCAGTTCCTATCAATTATCGGGAGGGTACAATGAGCAGTTCTTC
CASSSYQLSGGYNEQFF
>medium-sized|TRBV6-1|.|TRBJ2-2
TGTGCCATCCTGGACAGAGTCACCGGGGAGCTGTTTTTT
CAILDRVTGELFF
>.|TRBV6-1|.|TRBJ1-3
TGTGCCAGCACTGTTCGGCAGGGGACGGGAAACACCATATATTTT
CASTVRQGTGNTIYF
>many|TRBV5-1|.|TRBJ2-7
TGCGCCAGCAGCTTGATCCTCGGATACGATAACGAGCAGTACTTC
CASSLILGYDNEQYF
>many|TRBV18|.|TRBJ2-7
TGTGCCAGCTCGGGGGTCCTCTACGAGCAGTACTTC
CASSGVLYEQYF
>many|TRBV4-1|TRBD1|TRBJ1-4
TGCGCCAGCAGCCAGACAGGGTTGGATATAAGGGAAAAACTGTTTTTT
CASSQTGLDIREKLFF
>few|TRBV6-2/TRBV6-3|.|TRBJ2-3
TGTGCCAGCGGCCCGGAAATTCTCTCTTCCACAGATACGCAGTATTTT
CASGPEILSSTDTQYF
>many|TRBV9|.|TRBJ1-5
TGTGCCAGCAGCGTAGACGGGACCTCTAATCAGCCCCAGCATTTT
CASSVDGTSNQPQHF
>many|TRBV2|.|TRBJ1-6
TGTGCCAGCGGCAGGGACCTTAATTCACCCCTCCACTTT
CASGRDLNSPLHF
>once|TRBV20-1|.|TRBJ2-2
TGCAGTGCTAGTGGTCTCGGGAGAACCGGGGAGCTGTTTTTT
CSASGLGRTGELFF
>many|TRBV27|.|TRBJ1-1
TGTGCCAGCAGTGCCCTACAGGGATGGGACACTGAAGCTTTCTTT
CASSALQGWDTEAFF
>many|TRBV18|.|TRBJ1-2
TGTGCCAGCTCATACACAGAGAACTATGGCTACACCTTC
CASSYTENYGYTF
>medium-sized|TRBV27|.|TRBJ1-2
TGTGCCAGCAGTTCCCAACAGGGTGATGGCTACACCTTC
CASSSQQGDGYTF
>many|TRBV11-3|.|TRBJ2-1
TGTGCCAGCAGCCCAATCCGGTCCTACAATGAGCAGTTCTTC
CASSPIRSYNEQFF
>.|TRBV27|.|TRBJ2-1
TGTGCCAGCAGGCCTAGCAGGCTGCTCGATCCCAGGGGAGGGCAGTTCTTC
CASRPSRLLDPRGGQFF
>.|TRBV28|.|TRBJ1-2
TGTGCCAGCAGTTTACCGGGGACCGCGAATGGGGGCTACACCTTC
CASSLPGTANGGYTF
>few|TRBV6-2/TRBV6-3|.|TRBJ1-6
TGTGCCAGCAGTTACTCGGGAAAAGGGTCACCCCTCCACTTT
CASSYSGKGSPLHF
>many|TRBV2|TRBD2|TRBJ2-1
TGTGCCAGCAGTGATCTAGCGGGGTCCTACAATGAGCAGTTCTTC
CASSDLAGSYNEQFF
>.|TRBV2|TRBD2|TRBJ2-7
TGTGCCAGCAGCGACATGGGACTAGCGGGGGTCTTC
CASSDMGLAGVF